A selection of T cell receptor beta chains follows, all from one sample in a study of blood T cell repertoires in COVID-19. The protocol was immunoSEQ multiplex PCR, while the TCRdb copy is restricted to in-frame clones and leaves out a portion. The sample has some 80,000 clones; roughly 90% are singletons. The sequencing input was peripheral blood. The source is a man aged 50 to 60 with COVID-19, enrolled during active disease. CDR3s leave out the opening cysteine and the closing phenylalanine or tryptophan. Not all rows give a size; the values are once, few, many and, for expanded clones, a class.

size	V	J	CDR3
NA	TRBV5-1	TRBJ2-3	ASSLERAGTDTQY
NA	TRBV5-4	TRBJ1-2	ASSSDLPGSGGYT
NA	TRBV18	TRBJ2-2	ASSRTEAWETGELF
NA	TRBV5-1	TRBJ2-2	ASSFDTGHTGELF
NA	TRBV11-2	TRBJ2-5	ASSLVIQGKETQY
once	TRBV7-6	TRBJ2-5	ASSRGLAGGGETQY
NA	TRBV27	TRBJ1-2	ASSPGRGRDGYT
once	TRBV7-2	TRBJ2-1	ASSFQRKNYNEQF
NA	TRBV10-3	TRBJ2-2	AISDHIAGGSGAGELF
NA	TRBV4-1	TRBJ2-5	ASSQGPGVGSTETQY
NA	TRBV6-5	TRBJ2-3	ASSYGAGATQY
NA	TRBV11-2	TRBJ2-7	ASSPQYEQY
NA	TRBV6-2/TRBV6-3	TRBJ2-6	ASSRLQGESSSGANVLT
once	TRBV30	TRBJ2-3	AWSVPSGVNTQY
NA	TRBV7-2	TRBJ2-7	ASSLANEQY
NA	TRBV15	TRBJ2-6	ATSRGTGEANVLT
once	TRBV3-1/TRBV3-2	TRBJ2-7	ASSTRGGAGEQY
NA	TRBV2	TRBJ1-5	ASSGDRGFTRPQH
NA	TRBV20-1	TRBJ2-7	SASVQGAYEQY
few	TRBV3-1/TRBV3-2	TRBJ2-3	ASSLAGPDTQY
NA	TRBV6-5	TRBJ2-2	ASGRGTGDTGELF
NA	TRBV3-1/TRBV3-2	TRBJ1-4	ASRRQGAFEKLF
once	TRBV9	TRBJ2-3	ASSVEGGRAGDTQY
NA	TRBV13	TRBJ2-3	ASSSSGTSGRALGTQY
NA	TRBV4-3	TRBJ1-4	ASSQDFRTGGYSTNEKLF
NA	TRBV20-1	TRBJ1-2	SASIADGYGYT
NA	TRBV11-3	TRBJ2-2	ASSPPSGELF
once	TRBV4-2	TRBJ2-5	ASSQDSRVEETQY
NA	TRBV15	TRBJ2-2	ATSRVFSGELF
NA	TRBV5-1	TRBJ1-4	ASSLTGAANEKLF
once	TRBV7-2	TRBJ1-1	ASKIGVGEAF
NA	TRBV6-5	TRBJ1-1	ASTRTGINTEAF
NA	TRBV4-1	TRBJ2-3	ASSQGRLGSLNTDTQY